This T cell receptor beta chain was identified in a study of identical twins. Broader study findings: With monozygotic twins, out-of-frame TCR alpha sharing exceeded what models estimated. Weaker excess twin sharing was seen among beta out-of-frame sequences.

TCRdb used MiXCR to reprocess the 5' RACE reads, holding one entry per CDR3 protein. This sample yields under 400,000 distinct CDR3 sequences, of which approximately 8.7% are seen a single time; 8.5% to 10% belongs to the top ten. As regards this clonotype: The antigen is not known.

CDR1 is SGHRS and CDR2 is YFSETQ in the germline V gene. After removal of 1 base from V and 4 bases from J, the junction contained 4 bases not matched to a gene. The CDR3 totals 16 residues. Source material: naive T cells sorted from blood. This receptor was obtained from a woman in her forties or fifties in good health. The V and J genes are TRBV5-1 and TRBJ2-3; 12 bases match TRBD2. CDR3 sequence: CASSLLASGRADTQYF. The CDR3, as DNA: TGCGCCAGCAGCTTGTTGGCTAGCGGGAGGGCAGATACGCAGTATTTT. The whole variable domain, filled in from reference TRBV5-1 and TRBJ2-3, reads KAGVTQTPRYLIKTRGQQVTLSCSPISGHRSVSWYQQTPGQGLQFLFEYFSETQRNKGNFPGRFSGRQFSNSRSEMNVSTLELGDSALYLCASSLLASGRADTQYFGPGTRLTVL.